Below, 10 T cell receptor beta chains from the same sample are listed, as sequenced in a study of blood T cell repertoires in COVID-19. Clones were sequenced by immunoSEQ multiplex PCR, and TCRdb holds only the in-frame ones, with some missing. The repertoire holds 500,000 to 600,000 clones, with approximately 88% as singletons. Specimen: peripheral blood. The receptor source for this set is a woman between 45 and 65 years old with COVID-19, enrolled during active disease.

The CDR3 is CAWSVGGLSAEAFF. The CDR3 DNA follows: TGTGCCTGGAGTGTGGGGGGGCTATCTGCTGAAGCTTTCTTT. The chain couples TRBV30 to TRBJ1-1; weak D call: TRBD1 (6 bases). Germline V gives CDR1 GTSNPN, CDR2 SVGIG (reference sequence). The V end was cut by 0 bases, the J end by 6 bases, with 14 bases between. The CDR3 sequence is 14 residues long.

This rearrangement joins TRBV6-1 to TRBJ2-7, with D possibly TRBD1 on 5 matching bases. This CDR3 is built from 16 residues. V was pared by 1 base and J by 6 bases, with 19 bases between. Germline CDR1 reads MNHNS; CDR2 reads SASEGT. The CDR3, as DNA: TGTGCCAGCAGTGAAGAGGGGATAGACCTATTGGGCGAGCAGTACTTC. Amino acids: CASSEEGIDLLGEQYF.

This clone was observed a handful of times. The chain combines TRBV6-5 with TRBJ1-1; D not certain. The germline gives CDR1 MNHEY, CDR2 SVGAGI. The CDR3 totals 13 residues. V lost 5 bases and J 1 base, leaving 8 bases between the germline ends. In nucleotides, the CDR3 is TGTGCCAGCAGTCTAAATCGGAACACTGAAGCTTTCTTT. It specifies CASSLNRNTEAFF.

V is TRBV5-1 and J is TRBJ2-6; tentative D call: TRBD1 (5 bases). CDR1 is SGHRS, CDR2 YFSETQ, per germline. V lost 4 bases, J lost 3 bases, and 11 bases lay in between. The CDR3 is 15 amino acids. The CDR3 reads CASSTQGNGANVLTF. The CDR3 bases are TGCGCCAGCAGCACCCAGGGTAATGGGGCCAACGTCCTGACTTTC.

The chain uses TRBV7-2 and TRBJ1-3; the D gene is possibly TRBD1 (5 bases). The V gene's germline CDR1 is SGHTA and CDR2 FQGNSA. V lost 5 bases and J 4 bases, leaving 9 bases between the germline ends. This CDR3 comprises 13 residues. In DNA form, the CDR3 reads TGTGCCAGCAGCCCAGGGCGCGGAAACACCATATATTTT. It specifies CASSPGRGNTIYF.

In its sample, this clone was seen a few times. The V call is TRBV30, the J call TRBJ1-6, with 9 bases fitting TRBD1. Germline CDR1 is GTSNPN and CDR2 is SVGIG (reference sequence). Trimming cost V 2 bases and J 8 bases; bases outside gene matches: 4. CDR3 length equals 14 residues. CDR3 loop: CAWSRGDRDSPLHF. CDR3 nucleotide sequence: TGTGCCTGGAGTCGGGGGGACAGGGATTCACCCCTCCACTTT.

The V and J genes are TRBV7-3 and TRBJ2-1, with 14 bases lining up with TRBD2. Germline loops: CDR1 SGHTA, CDR2 FQGTGA. J gave up 8 bases and V 5 bases, and 5 bases lay outside the gene matches. The CDR3 has 15 amino acids. CDR3 protein: CASSLGLAGEDEQFF. DNA of the CDR3: TGTGCCAGCAGCCTGGGACTAGCGGGGGAGGATGAGCAGTTCTTC.

Note on this clone: Lacking the conserved final phenylalanine or tryptophan, this CDR3 likely reflects a read error. The DNA is omitted, as the CDR3 cannot be located on it reliably, and the CDR3 follows TCRdb's listing. The rearrangement uses TRBV12-3 or TRBV12-4 and TRBJ1-1; TRBD1 is the table's D call and was not checked against the DNA. Including both end residues, the CDR3 is 13 amino acids long. CDR3 protein: CASSFLQDSLGII.

To note about this clone: The junction does not match germline at one end; this may be a read error. The chain combines TRBV27 with TRBJ2-3; TRBD1 matches 9 bases. The CDR3 is 13 residues long. Germline V gene sequence: CDR1 MNHEY, CDR2 SMNVEV (reference sequence). This CDR3 reads CASTDRGTDTQYF. For the CDR3, the DNA is TGTGCCAGCACGGACAGGGGCACGGATACGCAGTATTTT.

This sequence joins TRBV7-2 and TRBJ1-1, with 7 bases lining up with TRBD1. CDR1 is SGHTA, CDR2 FQGNSA, per germline. The J segment lost 8 bases and the V segment lost 1 base, leaving 7 bases of the junction unmatched. This CDR3 comprises 14 residues. CDR3 amino acids: CASSLGDSHQEAFF. The CDR3 nucleotides read TGTGCCAGCAGCTTAGGGGACAGCCATCAAGAAGCTTTCTTT.